Shown below are 10 T cell receptor beta chains from a single sample sequenced in a study. TCRdb ran MiXCR on the reads and lists one entry per CDR3 protein. Of several thousand distinct CDR3 sequences listed, 32% are singletons. Sequenced sample: blood. The receptors originated from a human donor.

By its share, this clonotype is medium-sized. The chain recombines TRBV29-1 with TRBJ2-5; D is undetermined. The germline gives CDR1 SQVTM, CDR2 ANQGSEA. This CDR3 comprises 10 residues. With 5 bases removed from V and 3 bases from J, the gap between germline ends came to 4 bases. The CDR3, as DNA: TGCAGCGTTCGAGAAGAGACCCAGTACTTC. Translated, it gives CSVREETQYF.

The V and J genes are TRBV28 and TRBJ2-2; 7 bases are a match to TRBD2. This CDR3 comprises 20 residues. The germline CDR1 and CDR2 sequences are MDHEN and SYDVKM. V gave up 8 bases and J gave up 6 bases; unmatched junction bases: 27. DNA for the CDR3: TGTGCCAGCCATGGAGGGAGAATAGCGGGCGAGGGTCCTCGCGCCGGGGAGCTGTTTTTT. Residues: CASHGGRIAGEGPRAGELFF.

The chain combines TRBV14 with TRBJ2-3; 11 nucleotides match TRBD2. The junction had 2 bases not matched to a gene; V was cut back by 4 bases and J by 2 bases. The V gene's germline CDR1 is SGHDN and CDR2 FVKESK. There are 15 residues in the CDR3. DNA of the CDR3: TGTGCCAGCAGCCCTAGCGGGAGGCTCACAGATACGCAGTATTTT. Residues: CASSPSGRLTDTQYF.

This chain links TRBV29-1 with TRBJ1-5, with D unclear. Trimming removed 8 bases from V and 0 bases from J, with 35 bases in between. The CDR3 runs 21 residues. Germline loops: CDR1 SQVTM, CDR2 ANQGSEA. The DNA for the CDR3 is TGCAGCAGTTCGATAAGCGGCCACACTCATGATGCACTGTGTAGCAATCAGCCCCAGCATTTT. This encodes CSSSISGHTHDALCSNQPQHF.

The chain links TRBV5-4 to TRBJ2-5; 10 bases align to TRBD2. CDR3 size: 16 residues. The V segment lost 0 bases and the J segment 2 bases; nucleotides outside the gene matches: 4. Looked up from germline, CDR1 is SGHNT and CDR2 is YYREEE (reference sequence). CDR3 DNA sequence: TGTGCCAGCAGCTTGGAAGGACTAGCGGCGCAAGAGACCCAGTACTTC. It codes for CASSLEGLAAQETQYF. The variable domain in full, with the rest retrieved from reference TRBV5-4 and TRBJ2-5, is ETGVTQSPTHLIKTRGQQVTLRCSSQSGHNTVSWYQQALGQGPQFIFQYYREEENGRGNFPPRFSGLQFPNYSSELNVNALELDDSALYLCASSLEGLAAQETQYFGPGTRLLVL.

This chain joins TRBV30 and TRBJ1-6; 8 bases are shared with TRBD1. Germline V CDR1 and CDR2: GTSNPN, SVGIG (reference sequence). The CDR3 is 15 amino acids. Germline trimming cut 8 bases from V and 2 bases from J; bases unmatched to any gene: 8. Written as DNA, the CDR3 is TGTGCCCAGGGTCAGGGGGCGGCCTATAATTCACCCCTCCACTTT. Amino acids: CAQGQGAAYNSPLHF.

The gene calls are TRBV5-1 and TRBJ2-5; maybe TRBD1 (5 bases). Trimming removed 0 bases at V and 4 bases at J, with 16 bases between. The germline V gene has CDR1 SGHRS and CDR2 YFSETQ. This CDR3 region has 16 residues. Written as DNA, the CDR3 is TGCGCCAGCAGCTTGGGTGGACACAGTGCGCCAGAGACCCAGTACTTC. Protein sequence: CASSLGGHSAPETQYF.

This clonotype qualifies as medium-sized. This sequence joins TRBV29-1 and TRBJ2-1, with D unclear. CDR1 SQVTM and CDR2 ANQGSEA come from the germline V gene. The CDR3 loop spans 13 amino acids. V dropped 6 bases and J dropped 3 bases, with 12 bases sitting between them. The CDR3 reads CSVTQVFYNEQFF. The DNA of the CDR3 is TGCAGCGTAACACAAGTCTTCTACAATGAGCAGTTCTTC.

This clonotype was picked up many times. V and J are TRBV6-2 or TRBV6-3 and TRBJ2-2, with TRBD1 matching 11 bases. After removal of 5 bases from V and 6 bases from J, the junction contained 14 bases not matched to a gene. The CDR3 has 18 residues. Looked up from germline, CDR1 is MNHEY and CDR2 is SVGEGT. The CDR3 protein is CASSRSLGQGARAGELFF. The CDR3 nucleotides read TGTGCCAGCAGTCGATCCCTCGGACAGGGGGCGCGGGCCGGGGAGCTGTTTTTT.

Within the sample, this clonotype is medium-sized (0.01 to 0.1%). V usage is TRBV19 and J usage is TRBJ1-5, with D tentatively TRBD1 (5 bases). Between the trimmed V and J ends, which lost 8 bases and 11 bases, there was a span of 16 bases. Germline values: CDR1 LNHDA, CDR2 SQIVND (reference sequence). CDR3 length: 12 amino acids. DNA of the CDR3: TGTGCCAGTGGGACCGAGTATCAAGCCCAGCATTTT. Its protein is CASGTEYQAQHF. Variable domain in full (rest from reference TRBV19 and TRBJ1-5): DGGITQSPKYLFRKEGQNVTLSCEQNLNHDAMYWYRQDPGQGLRLIYYSQIVNDFQKGDIAEGYSVSREKKESFPLTVTSAQKNPTAFYLCASGTEYQAQHFGDGTRLSIL.